The entry that follows covers one TCR beta chain sequence. This CDR3 has 15 amino acids. The V gene end was trimmed by 2 bases and the J gene end by 7 bases; junction bases not matched to a gene: 10. CDR1 and CDR2 from the germline V gene are MNHEY and SMNVEV (reference sequence). These data originate in a study of blood T cell repertoires in COVID-19. Study context: Donors in the United States, Italy and Spain gave samples during acute or convalescent COVID-19.

Sequenced by immunoSEQ multiplex PCR; TCRdb stores in-frame clones only, minus some. The data hold roughly 180,000 clones, with 80% observed a single time. The chain carries TRBV27 and TRBJ2-7; 8 positions match TRBD2. The sequencing sample was made of PBMCs or T cells enriched from blood (not recorded which). This clonotype originated in a man in his sixties who had been exposed to COVID-19. The CDR3 nucleotides read TGTGCCAGCAGTTTAATGGCGGGAGGCAGCTTGGAGCAGTACTTC. This sequence encodes CASSLMAGGSLEQYF.